The following is a T cell receptor (beta chain) sequence with its context. No antigen is known for it. The sample originates from a study of multiple sclerosis patients with progressive multifocal leukoencephalopathy. Notes on the study in general: Most PML patients had lower entropy, suggesting less diverse TRB repertoires.

The CDR3 is 12 amino acids. From germline, CDR1 is MNHNY and CDR2 SVGAGI (reference sequence). V was pared by 11 bases and J by 4 bases, with 12 bases between. TCRdb's copy holds only in-frame clones and misses some; the assay was immunoSEQ multiplex PCR. The table includes tens of thousands of clones, around nine tenths detected once. As for time point: less than 7 months of natalizumab therapy. Every listed patient previously received interferon beta; all PML patients were women. The starting material was PBMCs, obtained from a patient treated with natalizumab. The V gene is TRBV6-6, the J gene TRBJ1-5; no reliable D call. The clonotype was recovered from a human donor with multiple sclerosis. CDR3 amino acids: CAASLGNQPQHF. CDR3 DNA: TGTGCCGCCTCGCTGGGGAATCAGCCCCAGCATTTT.